This TCR beta chain was retrieved from a study of T cell changes during pregnancy in multiple sclerosis. The data were produced by immunoSEQ multiplex PCR, yet TCRdb's version contains in-frame clones alone and is incomplete. The table shows around 60,000 clones, with 93% occurring only once. The sample here was peripheral blood, taken after pregnancy. This sequence originates from a female donor with multiple sclerosis, enrolled in a pregnancy study.

The CDR3 sequence: CASGSGTGGRAFF. The CDR3 coding sequence is TGTGCCAGCGGCTCCGGGACAGGGGGGAGAGCTTTCTTT. This rearrangement joins TRBV6-5 to TRBJ1-1; 11 bases are a match to TRBD1. Trimming cost V 8 bases and J 10 bases; bases outside gene matches: 9. The germline CDR1 and CDR2 sequences are MNHEY and SVGAGI. This CDR3 contains 13 residues.